The sequence of this TCR beta chain was determined in a study of blood T cell repertoires in COVID-19. The table came from immunoSEQ multiplex PCR; TCRdb's copy has only in-frame clones and leaves some out. The sample consists of 200,000 to 250,000 clones, 82% of them appearing once. Allocation to cohorts depended on clinical history reported by the participants. V lost 5 bases and J 0 bases, leaving 20 bases between the germline ends. The CDR3 has 18 amino acids. Germline V gives CDR1 SGHTA, CDR2 FQGNSA. Sequenced sample: PBMCs or T cells enriched from blood (not recorded which). The chain links TRBV7-2 to TRBJ2-1; D is perhaps TRBD1 (6 bases). This sequence originates from a woman aged 60-75 years who had recovered from COVID-19. CDR3 bases: TGTGCCAGCAGCCCCATGGGGGCCTCGACCCGCTCCTACAATGAGCAGTTCTTC. Protein product: CASSPMGASTRSYNEQFF.